This TCR beta chain was observed in a study of shared clonotypes between healthy human individuals. Details on this clone: Its target is unknown. Likely a read error: the CDR3 ends without its conserved phenylalanine or tryptophan. No DNA is shown, since the ends of the CDR3 on it are uncertain; the CDR3 is the one TCRdb lists.

Per germline, CDR1 LGHNA and CDR2 YSLEER. The CDR3 is 12 amino acids in total, end residues counted. Study observations and caveats: Clonotype sharing among donors was expected to depend on sequencing depth.

This table comes from immunoSEQ multiplex PCR, and its TCRdb copy is limited to in-frame clones, with some not included. The sample shows about 2 million clones, about 95% of them seen only once. The source is a young man in good health. Sequenced material: naive CD4+ T cells sorted from blood. As for subset: CD45RA+ positively selected. The chain employs TRBV4-3 and TRBJ2-6; TRBD2, as called in the table, went unchecked against the DNA. CDR3 in amino acids: CASSQGEEREVL.